What follows are 20 T cell receptor beta chains derived from one specimen sequenced in a study of regulatory T cells in long-lasting Graves disease. Time point noted: newly diagnosed GD, antithyroid drugs for less than 3 months. PBMC-derived RNA was used for the TCR library. Libraries of TCR beta came from iRepertoire HTBI primers plus Arm-PCR of CDR3 regions. TCRdb independently ran MiXCR on the multiplex PCR reads; one entry per CDR3 protein. Of around 500,000 distinct CDR3 sequences in the sample, around 12% were seen once. The sample was also reused in another study, on T cells in Graves' hyperthyroidism and ophthalmopathy.

The source was peripheral blood mononuclear cells (PBMCs), collected at new diagnosis, from a patient treated with antithyroid drugs. All receptors derive from a woman in her twenties or thirties with Graves disease.

There are a few counts of this clonotype. The genes are TRBV5-1 and TRBJ2-7, with D possibly matching TRBD1 (6 bases). Germline V CDR1 and CDR2: SGHRS, YFSETQ. The CDR3 consists of 15 residues. V dropped 0 bases and J dropped 3 bases, with 13 bases sitting between them. CDR3 residues: CASSLGSGANYEQYF. CDR3 in DNA: TGCGCCAGCAGCTTGGGGTCAGGGGCCAACTACGAGCAGTACTTC.

This clonotype appeared many times. The V and J genes are TRBV6-2 or TRBV6-3 and TRBJ2-1; D perhaps matches TRBD1 (6 bases). Germline V gives CDR1 MNHEY, CDR2 SVGEGT. V was clipped by 2 bases and J by 3 bases, with 14 bases between them. The CDR3 consists of 16 residues. CDR3 amino acids: CASSYAASTGYNEQFF. For the CDR3, the DNA is TGTGCCAGCAGTTACGCGGCTTCGACAGGCTACAATGAGCAGTTCTTC.

The rearrangement joins TRBV20-1 to TRBJ1-1; D gene ambiguous. This CDR3 region has 14 residues. V shed 6 bases and J shed 6 bases, with 20 bases lying between them. CDR1 and CDR2 from the germline V gene are DFQATT and SNEGSKA (reference sequence). In DNA, the CDR3 is TGCAGTGCAGGCCCGATAAGCTCTATAGCTGAAGCTTTCTTT. This gives the protein CSAGPISSIAEAFF.

Ten or more counts support this clonotype. The V gene is TRBV29-1, the J gene TRBJ1-1, with TRBD1 matching over 7 bases. Germline lookup yields CDR1 SQVTM and CDR2 ANQGSEA. This CDR3 has 13 amino acids. V trimming: 5 bases; J trimming: 2 bases; junction bases outside the gene matches: 5. DNA for the CDR3: TGCAGCGTTAAGGGACAGCTCAACACTGAAGCTTTCTTT. Translating it yields CSVKGQLNTEAFF.

The table lists this clonotype with a few counts. With a much larger clone just one base away, this may be a read error. V is TRBV30 and J is TRBJ2-5, with TRBD1 identical over 10 bases. This CDR3 has 13 amino acids. Germline V lookup: CDR1 GTSNPN, CDR2 SVGIG (reference sequence). DNA of the CDR3: TGTGCCCGAAGAGACAGGGGGCGAGAGACCCAGTGCTTC. The encoded protein is CARRDRGRETQCF.

This clonotype occurred many times. This chain joins TRBV15 and TRBJ1-1, with unresolved D. Germline V CDR1 and CDR2: LNHNV, YYDKDF (reference sequence). V was shortened by 0 bases and J by 2 bases, with 7 bases between the two germline ends. The CDR3 runs to 14 residues. The CDR3 loop reads CATSRDTVNTEAFF. For the CDR3, the DNA is TGTGCCACCAGCAGAGATACGGTTAACACTGAAGCTTTCTTT.

This clonotype has a count of ten or more. The V and J genes are TRBV18 and TRBJ2-3; D may be TRBD1 (5 bases). Looked up from germline, CDR1 is KGHSH and CDR2 is LQKENI. Trimming removed 3 bases from V and 0 bases from J, with 10 bases in between. CDR3 length: 15 residues. The CDR3 sequence: CASSPGHPSTDTQYF. The CDR3 bases are TGTGCCAGCTCACCCGGACATCCTAGCACAGATACGCAGTATTTT.

This clonotype was seen only a few times. V and J are TRBV19 and TRBJ2-1; 9 nucleotides agree with TRBD2. The CDR3 has 14 residues. Losses at the gene ends were 9 bases for V and 8 bases for J; bases not matched to a gene: 11. Germline assignment: CDR1 LNHDA and CDR2 SQIVND (reference sequence). CDR3 DNA: TGTGCCAGGTCTCCGGGACTAGCAGCCTATGAGCAGTTCTTC. Translated, it gives CARSPGLAAYEQFF.

Comment on this clonotype: This likely stems from a read error, as it lies one base from a far larger clone. This chain uses TRBV30 with TRBJ2-5; D uncertain. The J call may be incorrect, as the DNA end agrees better with TRBJ2-1. The V gene's germline CDR1 is GTSNPN and CDR2 SVGIG (reference sequence). The CDR3 consists of 12 residues. CDR3 sequence (DNA): TGTGCCTGGAGTGCCAACAGCTACGAGCAGTTCTTC. This codes for CAWSANSYEQFF.

This chain links TRBV7-8 with TRBJ2-5, with D unclear. Trimming took off 1 base at V and 5 bases at J, with 14 bases between the two ends. This CDR3 has 15 amino acids. Germline-derived CDR1 and CDR2 are SGHVS and FQNEAQ. DNA for the CDR3: TGTGCCAGCAGCTTAGGCGGATTAAACCCGGAGACCCAGTACTTC. Its protein product is CASSLGGLNPETQYF.

The sample holds a few counts of this clonotype. The chain couples TRBV15 to TRBJ2-1; D may be TRBD2 (6 bases). V was clipped by 0 bases and J by 13 bases, with 25 bases between them. The V gene's germline CDR1 is LNHNV and CDR2 YYDKDF (reference sequence). The CDR3 is made up of 17 amino acids. This chain's CDR3 is CATSRDGASVGDGRQFF. CDR3 nucleotide sequence: TGTGCCACCAGCAGAGATGGAGCTAGTGTCGGAGACGGGAGACAGTTCTTC.

This clonotype was detected many times. This chain links TRBV11-2 with TRBJ2-7, with 7 nucleotides matching TRBD2. Trimming removed 3 bases from V and 9 bases from J; junction bases left unmatched: 11. In germline, CDR1 is SGHAT, CDR2 FQNNGV. The CDR3 is 14 residues long. For the CDR3, the DNA is TGTGCCAGCAGCTTTGGGGCGGGAGTACTCTGGCAGTACTTC. Amino acid sequence: CASSFGAGVLWQYF.

This clonotype was seen many times. The chain has TRBV2 and TRBJ1-3; no clear D. Trimming shortened V by 7 bases and J by 0 bases, and 7 bases separated the two germline ends. Germline V lookup: CDR1 SNHLY, CDR2 FYNNEI. The CDR3 has 13 amino acids. CDR3 residues: CASNGNSGNTIYF. CDR3 DNA sequence: TGTGCCAGCAACGGCAACTCTGGAAACACCATATATTTT.

This clonotype was counted a few times. This rearrangement joins TRBV19 to TRBJ2-7; TRBD2 matches 9 bases. Germline CDR1 and CDR2: LNHDA and SQIVND (reference sequence). V was clipped by 2 bases and J by 1 base; unmatched bases: 3. This CDR3 is built from 15 residues. The CDR3 DNA sequence: TGTGCCAGTAGTATAATAAGCGGGAGGTCCTACGAGCAGTACTTC. It codes for CASSIISGRSYEQYF.

This clonotype was seen repeatedly, ten times or more. The chain is built from TRBV5-1 and TRBJ2-1; D remains ambiguous. V was pared by 0 bases and J by 7 bases, with 11 bases between. The CDR3 spans 14 residues. Germline V gene sequence: CDR1 SGHRS, CDR2 YFSETQ. CDR3 sequence (DNA): TGCGCCAGCAGCTTGGGGTCGCTGGGGAATGAGCAGTTCTTC. This gives the protein CASSLGSLGNEQFF.

This clonotype was observed at least ten times. This rearrangement joins TRBV20-1 to TRBJ2-5; 7 nucleotides match TRBD1. The CDR3 has 15 amino acids. V was pared by 0 bases and J by 7 bases, with 11 bases of the junction left unmatched. Germline V gives CDR1 DFQATT, CDR2 SNEGSKA (reference sequence). This CDR3 reads CSARDRGGPSGTQYF. CDR3 coding DNA: TGCAGTGCTAGAGATCGAGGGGGCCCAAGTGGGACCCAGTACTTC.

The chain carries TRBV19 and TRBJ1-2, with 9 nucleotides matching TRBD1. CDR1 and CDR2 from the germline V gene are LNHDA and SQIVND (reference sequence). The V and J ends lost 7 bases and 4 bases, in that order; junction bases with no gene match: 13. The CDR3 is made up of 16 amino acids. The CDR3 spells CASTRGQGMLPYGYTF. The CDR3 DNA reads as TGTGCCAGTACCCGAGGACAGGGGATGTTACCCTATGGCTACACCTTC.

This clonotype turned up a few times. The junction and the germline gene differ at one end; a read error may be behind it. The gene calls are TRBV6-5 and TRBJ2-7; D gene ambiguous. CDR3 length: 12 residues. Germline loops: CDR1 MNHEY, CDR2 SVGAGI. Written as DNA, the CDR3 is TGTGCCAGCAGTTGGCAGCCCTACGAACAGTACTTC. This sequence encodes CASSWQPYEQYF.

This clonotype has just a few counts. Just one base apart from a much larger clone, this may be a read error. The CDR3 does not end in the conserved phenylalanine or tryptophan, so this is likely a read error. The chain has TRBV28 and TRBJ2-1; D is perhaps TRBD1 (5 bases). Germline V gene lookup returns CDR1 MDHEN and CDR2 SYDVKM. This CDR3 is 15 amino acids long. V was clipped by 3 bases and J by 7 bases, with 16 bases between them. The chain's CDR3 is CASSFSPGYRNEQFS. In DNA, the CDR3 is TGTGCCAGCAGTTTCTCTCCAGGGTATAGAAATGAGCAGTTCTCC.

At least ten counts were recorded for this clonotype. The chain recombines TRBV27 with TRBJ2-3; D unclear. Trimming removed 5 bases at V and 0 bases at J, with 12 bases between. This CDR3 has 15 amino acids. Germline loops: CDR1 MNHEY, CDR2 SMNVEV (reference sequence). DNA of the CDR3: TGTGCCAGCAGTCTTCAAGGCGACAGCACAGATACGCAGTATTTT. Translation gives CASSLQGDSTDTQYF.